Included here is one T cell receptor (beta chain) sequence, with context. The sample is drawn from a study of T cells in Graves' hyperthyroidism and ophthalmopathy. TCR beta CDR3 region amplification was performed from RNA transcripts. With the HTBI primer set, the TCR CDR3 went through a first round of RT-PCR. TCRdb reprocessed the multiplex PCR reads via MiXCR and lists one record per CDR3 protein. The table lists approximately 740,000 distinct CDR3 sequences, approximately 15% of them singletons. V lost 3 bases to trimming and J lost 6 bases; unmatched junction nucleotides: 9. This CDR3 comprises 16 residues. Germline-derived CDR1 and CDR2 are LNHDA and SQIVND (reference sequence).

Sequencing was performed on blood. The V call is TRBV19, the J call TRBJ2-1, with TRBD2 matching over 9 bases. The sequence derives from a woman under 30 with Graves' hyperthyroidism. This chain's CDR3 is CASSIGLAGRINEQFF. The CDR3 region has the DNA TGTGCCAGTAGTATCGGGCTAGCGGGAAGAATCAATGAGCAGTTCTTC.